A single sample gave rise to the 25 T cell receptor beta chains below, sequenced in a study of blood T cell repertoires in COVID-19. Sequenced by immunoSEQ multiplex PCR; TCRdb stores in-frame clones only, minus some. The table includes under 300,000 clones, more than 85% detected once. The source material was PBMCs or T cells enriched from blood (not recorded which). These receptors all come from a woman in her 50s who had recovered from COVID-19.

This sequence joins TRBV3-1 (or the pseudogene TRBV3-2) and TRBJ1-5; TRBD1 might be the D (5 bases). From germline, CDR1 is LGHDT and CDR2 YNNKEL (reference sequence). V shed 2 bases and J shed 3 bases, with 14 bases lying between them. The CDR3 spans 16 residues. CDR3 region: CASSQSGLYTNQPQHF. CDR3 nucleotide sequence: TGTGCCAGCAGCCAATCAGGGTTGTATACCAATCAGCCCCAGCATTTT.

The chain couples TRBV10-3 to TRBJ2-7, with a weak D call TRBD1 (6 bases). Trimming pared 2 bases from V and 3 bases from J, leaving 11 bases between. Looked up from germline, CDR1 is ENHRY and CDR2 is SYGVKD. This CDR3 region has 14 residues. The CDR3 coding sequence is TGTGCCATCAGTGAGCCGGCAGGGGTCTACGAGCAGTACTTC. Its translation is CAISEPAGVYEQYF.

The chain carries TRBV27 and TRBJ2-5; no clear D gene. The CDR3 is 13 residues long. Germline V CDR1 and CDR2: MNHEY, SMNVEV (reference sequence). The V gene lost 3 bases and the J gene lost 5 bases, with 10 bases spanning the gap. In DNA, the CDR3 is TGTGCCAGCAGTTTTTCCCCCCGGGAGACCCAGTACTTC. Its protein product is CASSFSPRETQYF.

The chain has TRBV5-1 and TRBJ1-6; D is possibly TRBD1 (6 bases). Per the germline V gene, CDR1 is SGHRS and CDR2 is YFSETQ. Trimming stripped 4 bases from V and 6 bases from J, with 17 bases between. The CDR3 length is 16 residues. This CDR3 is CASSPDSGGANSPLHF. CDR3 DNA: TGCGCCAGCAGCCCGGACAGTGGAGGAGCTAATTCACCCCTCCACTTT.

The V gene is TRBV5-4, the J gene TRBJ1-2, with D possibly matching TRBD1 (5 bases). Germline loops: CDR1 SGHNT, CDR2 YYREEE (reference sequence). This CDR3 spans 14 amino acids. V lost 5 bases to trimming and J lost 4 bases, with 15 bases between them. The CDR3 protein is CASSQAGVGYGYTF. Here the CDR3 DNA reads TGTGCCAGCAGTCAAGCGGGGGTTGGCTATGGCTACACCTTC.

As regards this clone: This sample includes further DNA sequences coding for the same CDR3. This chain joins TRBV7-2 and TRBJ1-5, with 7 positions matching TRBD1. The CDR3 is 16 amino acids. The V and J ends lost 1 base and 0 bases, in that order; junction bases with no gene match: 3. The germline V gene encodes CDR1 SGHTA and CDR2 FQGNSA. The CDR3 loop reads CASSLVGTVSNQPQHF. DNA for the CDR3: TGTGCCAGCAGCTTAGTTGGGACAGTTAGCAATCAGCCCCAGCATTTT.

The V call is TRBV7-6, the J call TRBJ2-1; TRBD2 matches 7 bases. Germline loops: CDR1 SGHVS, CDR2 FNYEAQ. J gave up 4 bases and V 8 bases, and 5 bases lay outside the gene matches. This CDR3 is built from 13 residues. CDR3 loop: CASGREPYNEQFF. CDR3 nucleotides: TGTGCCAGCGGGCGGGAGCCTTACAATGAGCAGTTCTTC.

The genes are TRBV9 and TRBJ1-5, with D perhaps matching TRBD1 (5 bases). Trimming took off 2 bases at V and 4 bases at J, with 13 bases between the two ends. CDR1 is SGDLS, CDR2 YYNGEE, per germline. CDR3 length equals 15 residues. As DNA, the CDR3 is TGTGCCAGCAGCGTTGGGCCAGGGTATAATCAGCCCCAGCATTTT. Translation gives CASSVGPGYNQPQHF.

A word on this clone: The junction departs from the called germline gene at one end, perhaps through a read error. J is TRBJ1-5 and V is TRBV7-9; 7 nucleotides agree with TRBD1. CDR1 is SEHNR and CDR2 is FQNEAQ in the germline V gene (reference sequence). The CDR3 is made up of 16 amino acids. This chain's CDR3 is CASSLGGDGANQPQHF. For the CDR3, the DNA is TGTGCCAGCAGTTTAGGGGGCGATGGCGCCAATCAGCCCCAGCATTTT. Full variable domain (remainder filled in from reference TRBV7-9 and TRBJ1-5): DTGVSQNPRHKITKRGQNVTFRCDPISEHNRLYWYRQTLGQGPEFLTYFQNEAQLEKSRLLSDRFSAERPKGSFSTLEIQRTEQGDSAMYLCASSLGGDGANQPQHFGDGTRLSIL.

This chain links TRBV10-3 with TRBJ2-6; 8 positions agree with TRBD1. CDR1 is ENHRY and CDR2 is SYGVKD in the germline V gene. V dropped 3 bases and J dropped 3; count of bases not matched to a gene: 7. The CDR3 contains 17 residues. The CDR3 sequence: CAISDPDRVIGANVLTF. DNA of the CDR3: TGTGCCATCAGTGACCCGGACAGGGTCATTGGGGCCAACGTCCTGACTTTC.

CDR3 bases: TGCGCCAGCAGCTTGGGTCTTGCGGGAGTGATGGATACGCAGTATTTT. Translating it yields CASSLGLAGVMDTQYF. The rearrangement uses TRBV5-1 and TRBJ2-3, with 7 nucleotides matching TRBD2. Germline values: CDR1 SGHRS, CDR2 YFSETQ. The length of the CDR3 is 16 residues. V lost 0 bases, J lost 6 bases, and 10 bases stayed unmatched.

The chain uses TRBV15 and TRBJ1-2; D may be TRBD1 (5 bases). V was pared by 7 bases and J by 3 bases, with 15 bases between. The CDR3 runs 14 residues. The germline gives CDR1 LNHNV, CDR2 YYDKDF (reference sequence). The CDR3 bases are TGTGCCACCATGACCGGGACGGGGGACTATGGCTACACCTTC. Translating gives CATMTGTGDYGYTF.

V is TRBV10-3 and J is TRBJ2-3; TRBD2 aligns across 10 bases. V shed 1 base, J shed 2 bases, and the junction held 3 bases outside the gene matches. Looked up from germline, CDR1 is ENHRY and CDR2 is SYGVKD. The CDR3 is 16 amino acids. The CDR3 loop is CAISELAGGYTDTQYF. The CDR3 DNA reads TGTGCCATCAGTGAGTTAGCGGGAGGTTACACAGATACGCAGTATTTT.

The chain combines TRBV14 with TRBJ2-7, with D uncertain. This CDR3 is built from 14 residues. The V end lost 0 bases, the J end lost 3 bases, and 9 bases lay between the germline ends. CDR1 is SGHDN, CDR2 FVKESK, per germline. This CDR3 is CASSQDYTDYEQYF. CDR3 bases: TGTGCCAGCAGCCAAGATTACACAGACTACGAGCAGTACTTC.

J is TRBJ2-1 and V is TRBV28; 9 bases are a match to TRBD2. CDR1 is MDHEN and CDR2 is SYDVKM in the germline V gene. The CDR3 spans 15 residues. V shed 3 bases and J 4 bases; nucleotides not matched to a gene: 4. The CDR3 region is CASSFPSGTYNEQFF. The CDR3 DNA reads TGTGCCAGCAGTTTCCCTAGCGGGACGTACAATGAGCAGTTCTTC.

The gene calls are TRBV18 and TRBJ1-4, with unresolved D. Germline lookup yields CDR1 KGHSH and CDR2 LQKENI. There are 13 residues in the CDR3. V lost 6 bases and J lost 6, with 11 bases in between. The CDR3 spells CASSEEGDEKLFF. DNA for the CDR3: TGTGCCAGCTCGGAGGAGGGAGATGAAAAACTGTTTTTT.

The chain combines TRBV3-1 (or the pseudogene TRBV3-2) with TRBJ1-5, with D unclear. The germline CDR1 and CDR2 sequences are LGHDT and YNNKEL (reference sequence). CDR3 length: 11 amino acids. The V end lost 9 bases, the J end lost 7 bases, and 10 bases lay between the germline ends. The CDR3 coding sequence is TGTGCCAGACTAGTTGGACAGCCCCAGCATTTT. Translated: CARLVGQPQHF.

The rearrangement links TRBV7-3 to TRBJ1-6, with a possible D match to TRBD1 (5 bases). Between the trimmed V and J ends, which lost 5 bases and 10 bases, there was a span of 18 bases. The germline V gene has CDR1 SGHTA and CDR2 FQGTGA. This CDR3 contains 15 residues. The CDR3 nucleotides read TGTGCCAGCAGCCAAGCGGGAGGGGAGGGATCACCCCTCCACTTT. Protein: CASSQAGGEGSPLHF. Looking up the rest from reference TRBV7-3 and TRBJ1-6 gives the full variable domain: GAGVSQTPSNKVTEKGKYVELRCDPISGHTALYWYRQSLGQGPEFLIYFQGTGAADDSGLPNDRFFAVRPEGSVSTLKIQRTERGDSAVYLCASSQAGGEGSPLHFGNGTRLTVT.

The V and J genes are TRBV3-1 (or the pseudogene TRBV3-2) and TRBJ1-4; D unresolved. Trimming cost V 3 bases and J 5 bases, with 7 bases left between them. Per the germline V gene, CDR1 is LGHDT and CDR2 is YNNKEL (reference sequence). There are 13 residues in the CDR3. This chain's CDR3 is CASSHWENEKLFF. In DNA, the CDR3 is TGTGCCAGCAGCCATTGGGAGAATGAAAAACTGTTTTTT.

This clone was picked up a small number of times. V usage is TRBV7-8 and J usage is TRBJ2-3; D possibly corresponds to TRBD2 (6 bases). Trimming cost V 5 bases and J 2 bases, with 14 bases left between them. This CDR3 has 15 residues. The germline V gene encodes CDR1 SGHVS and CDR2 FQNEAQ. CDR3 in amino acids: CASSPERALTDTQYF. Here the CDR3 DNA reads TGTGCCAGCAGCCCAGAGCGGGCCCTCACAGATACGCAGTATTTT.

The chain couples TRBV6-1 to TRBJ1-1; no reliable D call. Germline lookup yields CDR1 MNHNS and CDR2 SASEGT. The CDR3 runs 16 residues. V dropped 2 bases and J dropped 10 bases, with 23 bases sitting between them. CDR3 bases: TGTGCCAGCAGTGAATCTGTTTCCCCTGGGCAAAGAAGAGCTTTCTTT. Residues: CASSESVSPGQRRAFF.

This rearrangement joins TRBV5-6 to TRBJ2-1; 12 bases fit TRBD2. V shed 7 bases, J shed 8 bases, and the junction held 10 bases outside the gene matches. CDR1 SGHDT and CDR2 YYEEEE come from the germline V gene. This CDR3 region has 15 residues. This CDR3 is CASLLAGGASYEQFF. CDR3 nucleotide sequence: TGTGCCAGCTTACTAGCGGGAGGTGCTAGCTATGAGCAGTTCTTC.

CDR3 sequence reads: CALAGRYEQYF. In DNA, the CDR3 is TGTGCCCTCGCGGGACGCTACGAGCAGTACTTC. This sequence joins TRBV5-4 and TRBJ2-7, with D possibly being TRBD2 (6 bases). CDR1 and CDR2 (germline): SGHNT, YYREEE (reference sequence). There are 11 residues in the CDR3. The germline V and J ends were trimmed by 10 bases and 3 bases, with 11 bases remaining between them. Filled out from reference TRBV5-4 and TRBJ2-7, the complete variable domain reads ETGVTQSPTHLIKTRGQQVTLRCSSQSGHNTVSWYQQALGQGPQFIFQYYREEENGRGNFPPRFSGLQFPNYSSELNVNALELDDSALYLCALAGRYEQYFGPGTRLTVT.

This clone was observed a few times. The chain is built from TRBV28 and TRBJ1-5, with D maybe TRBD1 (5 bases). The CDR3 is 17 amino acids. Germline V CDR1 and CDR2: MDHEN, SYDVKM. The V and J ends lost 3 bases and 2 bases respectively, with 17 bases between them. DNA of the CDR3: TGTGCCAGCAGTTTCCCGAACCAGGGTTTTGGCAATCAGCCCCAGCATTTT. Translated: CASSFPNQGFGNQPQHF. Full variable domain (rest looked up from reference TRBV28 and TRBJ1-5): DVKVTQSSRYLVKRTGEKVFLECVQDMDHENMFWYRQDPGLGLRLIYFSYDVKMKEKGDIPEGYSVSREKKERFSLILESASTNQTSMYLCASSFPNQGFGNQPQHFGDGTRLSIL.

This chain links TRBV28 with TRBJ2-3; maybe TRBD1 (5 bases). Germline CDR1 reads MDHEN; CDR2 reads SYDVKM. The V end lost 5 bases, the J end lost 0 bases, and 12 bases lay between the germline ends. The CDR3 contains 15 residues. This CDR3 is CASSPWTTSTDTQYF. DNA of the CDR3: TGTGCCAGCAGTCCATGGACAACTAGCACAGATACGCAGTATTTT.